The 22 T cell receptor beta chains below were found in one sample sequenced in a study of blood T cell repertoires in COVID-19. Some clones are missing from TCRdb's copy, which holds only in-frame ones; the method was immunoSEQ multiplex PCR. This sample has over 60,000 clones, with roughly 89% found just once. The specimen was peripheral blood. These receptors were collected from a man aged 45-60 years with acute or convalescent COVID-19.

V is TRBV21-1 and J is TRBJ2-1; the table assigns TRBD2, which was not confirmed against the DNA. TRBV21-1 is a pseudogene segment. The CDR3 contains 24 residues. This chain's CDR3 is CASSTLSSAVAGKPQPSSYNEQFF. The CDR3, as DNA: TGTGCCAGCAGCACGCTTTCCTCAGCTGTAGCGGGAAAACCCCAACCGAGCTCCTACAATGAGCAGTTCTTC.

This clone has more than one count but fewer than ten. This chain connects TRBV4-3 to TRBJ1-2; tentative D call: TRBD1 (5 bases). The CDR3 runs 15 residues. Germline lookup yields CDR1 LGHNA and CDR2 YSLEER. V lost 0 bases and J 1 base, leaving 9 bases between the germline ends. The CDR3, as DNA: TGCGCCAGCAGCCAAGAAAGCAGGGATAACTATGGCTACACCTTC. This encodes CASSQESRDNYGYTF.

This clone has just a few counts. The rearrangement links TRBV5-1 to TRBJ2-2, with D maybe TRBD2 (5 bases). Germline V gives CDR1 SGHRS, CDR2 YFSETQ. The V end lost 0 bases, the J end lost 5 bases, and 14 bases lay between the germline ends. The length of the CDR3 is 16 residues. In DNA form, the CDR3 reads TGCGCCAGCAGCTTGGGGCGGGCAGGCAGTACCGGGGAGCTGTTTTTT. Protein sequence: CASSLGRAGSTGELFF. Variable domain in full (rest from reference TRBV5-1 and TRBJ2-2): KAGVTQTPRYLIKTRGQQVTLSCSPISGHRSVSWYQQTPGQGLQFLFEYFSETQRNKGNFPGRFSGRQFSNSRSEMNVSTLELGDSALYLCASSLGRAGSTGELFFGEGSRLTVL.

The rearrangement links TRBV2 to TRBJ2-1; no reliable D call. Between the trimmed V and J ends, which lost 6 bases and 3 bases, there was a span of 9 bases. The germline V gene encodes CDR1 SNHLY and CDR2 FYNNEI. The CDR3 extends over 13 amino acids. The DNA of the CDR3 is TGTGCCAGCAGGGGCAGCTACTACAATGAGCAGTTCTTC. Its translation: CASRGSYYNEQFF.

The rearrangement joins TRBV5-1 to TRBJ1-5, with D hard to call. The CDR3 totals 15 residues. V was pared by 2 bases and J by 0 bases, with 9 bases between. The germline V gene encodes CDR1 SGHRS and CDR2 YFSETQ. CDR3 amino acids: CASSFFSGSNQPQHF. CDR3 bases: TGCGCCAGCAGCTTCTTCTCAGGTAGCAATCAGCCCCAGCATTTT.

This clone appeared a single time. This chain joins TRBV12-1 and TRBJ2-7; the table's TRBD1 call for D was not verified on the DNA. TRBV12-1 is marked as a pseudogene. This CDR3 region has 19 residues. The CDR3 region is CASSYPVPEDRTASYEQYF. The CDR3 nucleotides read TGTGCCAGCAGTTACCCGGTGCCTGAAGATAGGACAGCATCCTACGAGCAGTACTTC.

CDR3 loop: CATSSTTEYNSPLHF. CDR3 nucleotide sequence: TGTGCCACCAGCAGCACCACTGAGTATAATTCACCCCTCCACTTT. The chain uses TRBV15 and TRBJ1-6; D remains unclear. V lost 3 bases, J lost 4 bases, and 10 bases lay in between. The germline gives CDR1 LNHNV, CDR2 YYDKDF (reference sequence). The CDR3 contains 15 residues.

CDR3 in amino acids: CATSDSGAAQHF. The CDR3 region has the DNA TGTGCCACCAGTGATTCAGGGGCAGCCCAGCATTTT. The chain has TRBV24-1 and TRBJ1-5; a weak D match, TRBD1 (6 bases). The length of the CDR3 is 12 residues. Trimming removed 2 bases from V and 11 bases from J, with 9 bases in between. Germline loops: CDR1 KGHDR, CDR2 SFDVKD.

The V gene is TRBV6-5, the J gene TRBJ2-2, with D hard to call. Trimming left V 0 bases short and J 0 bases short, with 8 bases between. CDR3 length equals 16 residues. Per the germline V gene, CDR1 is MNHEY and CDR2 is SVGAGI. The CDR3 sequence: CASSYSKPPNTGELFF. DNA for the CDR3: TGTGCCAGCAGTTACTCGAAGCCCCCGAACACCGGGGAGCTGTTTTTT.

V is TRBV5-1 and J is TRBJ2-1; TRBD1 matches at 11 bases. The ends lost 2 bases at V and 5 bases at J; junction bases unmatched: 6. The CDR3 contains 16 residues. Germline CDR1 and CDR2: SGHRS and YFSETQ. The CDR3 protein is CASSLSGTGGNNEQFF. The CDR3 DNA reads as TGCGCCAGCAGCTTATCGGGGACAGGGGGGAACAATGAGCAGTTCTTC. Full variable domain (rest looked up from reference TRBV5-1 and TRBJ2-1): KAGVTQTPRYLIKTRGQQVTLSCSPISGHRSVSWYQQTPGQGLQFLFEYFSETQRNKGNFPGRFSGRQFSNSRSEMNVSTLELGDSALYLCASSLSGTGGNNEQFFGPGTRLTVL.

This clone was recorded only once. The chain joins TRBV11-2 to TRBJ1-6, with unresolved D. The CDR3 contains 15 residues. Trimming took 0 bases from V and 11 from J, leaving 14 bases between them. The germline V gene encodes CDR1 SGHAT and CDR2 FQNNGV. The CDR3 region is CASSLDPYGSTPLHF. As DNA, the CDR3 is TGTGCCAGCAGCTTAGATCCATACGGGAGCACACCCCTCCACTTT.

This chain joins TRBV5-1 and TRBJ2-1; D is possibly TRBD2 (5 bases). V lost 7 bases to trimming and J lost 9 bases, with 20 bases between them. The CDR3 runs 14 residues. In germline, CDR1 is SGHRS, CDR2 YFSETQ. Here the CDR3 DNA reads TGCGCCAGCGGGGAATGGAGAGGGATGGGTGAGCAGTTCTTC. It is translated as CASGEWRGMGEQFF.

The chain has TRBV5-6 and TRBJ1-2; 7 nucleotides align to TRBD1. From germline, CDR1 is SGHDT and CDR2 YYEEEE. This CDR3 is built from 15 residues. V lost 0 bases and J lost 6; bases outside the gene matches: 8. CDR3 loop: CASSLADRVPNGYTF. CDR3 nucleotide sequence: TGTGCCAGCAGCTTGGCAGACAGGGTGCCCAATGGCTACACCTTC.

The CDR3 nucleotides read TGTGCCCGATGGGATGGCAGGGGGAACACTGAAGCTTTCTTT. As protein: CARWDGRGNTEAFF. V and J are TRBV10-3 and TRBJ1-1; a weak D match, TRBD1 (6 bases). The germline V gene encodes CDR1 ENHRY and CDR2 SYGVKD. Trimming left V 11 bases short and J 1 base short, with 17 bases between. This CDR3 spans 14 amino acids.

The chain links TRBV5-4 to TRBJ1-2; D unclear. The length of the CDR3 is 17 residues. Trimming took off 0 bases at V and 5 bases at J, with 20 bases between the two ends. Germline CDR1 and CDR2: SGHNT and YYREEE (reference sequence). CDR3 in DNA: TGTGCCAGCAGCTTGGCCTCGGGGTTCACCCTTTTGTATGGCTACACCTTC. Amino acids: CASSLASGFTLLYGYTF.

The CDR3 reads CASSLGLMGRSSYNEQFF. The CDR3 bases are TGTGCCAGCAGCTTAGGCCTAATGGGGAGGAGCTCCTACAATGAGCAGTTCTTC. The V call is TRBV13, the J call TRBJ2-1; the D gene is possibly TRBD2 (6 bases). The CDR3 extends over 18 amino acids. With 0 bases removed from V and 0 bases from J, the gap between germline ends came to 15 bases. The germline gives CDR1 PRHDT, CDR2 FYEKMQ (reference sequence). Complete variable domain (other parts from reference TRBV13 and TRBJ2-1): AAGVIQSPRHLIKEKRETATLKCYPIPRHDTVYWYQQGPGQDPQFLISFYEKMQSDKGSIPDRFSAQQFSDYHSELNMSSLELGDSALYFCASSLGLMGRSSYNEQFFGPGTRLTVL.

The V and J genes are TRBV5-4 and TRBJ2-1, with 10 positions matching TRBD2. The length of the CDR3 is 15 residues. The junction had 5 bases not matched to a gene; V was cut back by 1 base and J by 7 bases. Per the germline V gene, CDR1 is SGHNT and CDR2 is YYREEE (reference sequence). The CDR3 DNA reads as TGTGCCAGCAGCTTGTCGCTAGCGGGAGAGAATGAGCAGTTCTTC. Protein product: CASSLSLAGENEQFF. The whole variable domain, filled in from reference TRBV5-4 and TRBJ2-1, reads ETGVTQSPTHLIKTRGQQVTLRCSSQSGHNTVSWYQQALGQGPQFIFQYYREEENGRGNFPPRFSGLQFPNYSSELNVNALELDDSALYLCASSLSLAGENEQFFGPGTRLTVL.

V is TRBV12-5 and J is TRBJ1-5, with D hard to call. CDR1 and CDR2 from the germline V gene are LGHNT and FRNRAP. The CDR3 has 13 residues. V was shortened by 8 bases and J by 3 bases, with 11 bases between the two germline ends. The CDR3 DNA follows: TGTGCTAGTTCGGAGGCAGCCAATCAGCCCCAGCATTTT. It encodes CASSEAANQPQHF.

The count of this clone is one. The genes are TRBV19 and TRBJ2-7, with D possibly being TRBD2 (7 bases). The germline V gene encodes CDR1 LNHDA and CDR2 SQIVND (reference sequence). The V gene lost 8 bases and the J gene lost 5 bases, with 16 bases spanning the gap. This CDR3 is 13 amino acids long. CDR3 sequence reads: CASGGGGRNEQYF. The CDR3 nucleotides are TGTGCCAGTGGAGGGGGGGGGCGCAACGAGCAGTACTTC.

The chain combines TRBV5-1 with TRBJ2-3; no clear D. Per germline, CDR1 SGHRS and CDR2 YFSETQ. Trimming took off 4 bases at V and 1 base at J, with 13 bases between the two ends. This CDR3 has 15 amino acids. The CDR3: CASSTLDAGTDTQYF. The CDR3 coding sequence is TGCGCCAGCAGCACCCTGGATGCGGGCACAGATACGCAGTATTTT.

This clone has only a few counts. The CDR3 coding sequence is TGTGCCAGCAGCCCACCGGACACGACCTACGAGCAGTACTTC. Protein: CASSPPDTTYEQYF. V is TRBV7-2 and J is TRBJ2-7; a possible D gene is TRBD1 (5 bases). CDR3 length equals 14 residues. V was trimmed by 5 bases and J by 2 bases, leaving 13 bases between them. The germline gives CDR1 SGHTA, CDR2 FQGNSA.

The J gene is TRBJ1-2, the V gene TRBV18; TRBD1 aligns across 8 bases. The germline CDR1 and CDR2 sequences are KGHSH and LQKENI. Unmatched junction bases numbered 0, after V lost 3 bases and J lost 3 bases. This CDR3 has 13 residues. For the CDR3, the DNA is TGTGCCAGCTCACCGGACAGGGACTATGGCTACACCTTC. Protein sequence: CASSPDRDYGYTF.